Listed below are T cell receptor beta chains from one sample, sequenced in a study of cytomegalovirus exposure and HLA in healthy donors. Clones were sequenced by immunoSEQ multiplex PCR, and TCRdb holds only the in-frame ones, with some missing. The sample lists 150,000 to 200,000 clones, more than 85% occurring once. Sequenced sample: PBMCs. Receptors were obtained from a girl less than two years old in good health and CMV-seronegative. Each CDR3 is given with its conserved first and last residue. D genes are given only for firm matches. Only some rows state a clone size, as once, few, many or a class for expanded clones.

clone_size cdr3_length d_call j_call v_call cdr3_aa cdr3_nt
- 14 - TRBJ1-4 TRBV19 CASTSEPGKEKLFF TGTGCCAGTACCTCCGAGCCAGGGAAGGAAAAACTGTTTTTT
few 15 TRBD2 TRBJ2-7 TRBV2 CASSLSGRGSYEQYF TGTGCCAGCAGTCTGAGCGGGAGAGGGTCCTACGAGCAGTACTTC
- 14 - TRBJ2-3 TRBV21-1 CASSKDRGTDTQYF TGTGCCAGCAGCAAAGACAGGGGCACAGATACGCAGTATTTT
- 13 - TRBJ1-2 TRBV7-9 CSSSLGERAGVTF TGTTCCAGCAGCTTGGGGGAGAGGGCAGGGGTCACCTTC
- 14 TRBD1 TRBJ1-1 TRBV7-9 CASSPWTGTTEAFF TGTGCCAGCAGCCCTTGGACAGGGACGACTGAAGCTTTCTTT
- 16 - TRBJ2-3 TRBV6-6 CASSQPTSPLTDTQYF TGTGCCAGCAGTCAACCTACGTCCCCCCTCACAGATACGCAGTATTTT
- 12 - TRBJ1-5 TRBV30 CAWSPTGQPQHF TGTGCCTGGAGTCCCACGGGTCAGCCCCAGCATTTT
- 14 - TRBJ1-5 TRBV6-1 CASSVRVINQPQHF TGTGCCAGCAGTGTACGGGTTATCAATCAGCCCCAGCATTTT
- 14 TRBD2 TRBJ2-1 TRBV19 CATRLSGTYNEQFF TGTGCCACACGACTTAGCGGGACTTACAATGAGCAGTTCTTC
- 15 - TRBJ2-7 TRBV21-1 CANGWLAGSSYEQYF TGTGCCAATGGGTGGTTAGCGGGATCGTCTTACGAGCAGTACTTC
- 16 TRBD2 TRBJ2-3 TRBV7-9 CASSARLAGGGNTQYF TGTGCCAGCAGCGCGAGACTAGCGGGAGGAGGTAATACGCAGTATTTT
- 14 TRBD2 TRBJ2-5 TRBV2 CASRASGGKETQYF TGTGCCAGCAGGGCTAGCGGGGGGAAAGAGACCCAGTACTTC
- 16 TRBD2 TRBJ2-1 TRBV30 CAWSVPGLALYNEQFF TGTGCCTGGAGTGTCCCGGGACTAGCGCTCTACAATGAGCAGTTCTTC
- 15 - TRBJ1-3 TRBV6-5 CASSYAIGESHTIYF TGTGCCAGCAGTTACGCGATTGGGGAGTCCCACACCATATATTTT
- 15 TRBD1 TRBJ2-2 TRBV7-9 CASSSGTGSFGELFF TGTGCCAGCAGTTCCGGGACAGGGTCTTTCGGGGAGCTGTTTTTT
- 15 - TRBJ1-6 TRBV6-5 CASSRGSSYNSPLHF TGTGCCAGCAGCAGAGGGAGCTCCTATAATTCACCCCTCCACTTT
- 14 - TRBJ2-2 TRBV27 CASSLGRHTGELFF TGTGCCAGCAGTTTGGGCAGGCACACCGGGGAGCTGTTTTTT
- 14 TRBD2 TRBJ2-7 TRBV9 CASSPSGAGYEQYF TGTGCCAGCAGCCCTAGCGGGGCGGGCTACGAGCAGTACTTC
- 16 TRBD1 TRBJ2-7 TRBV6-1 CASSDGQGGIYYEQYF TGTGCCAGCAGTGACGGACAGGGGGGCATCTACTACGAGCAGTACTTC
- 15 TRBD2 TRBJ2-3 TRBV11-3 CASSSRLAAIDTQYF TGTGCCAGCAGCTCCAGACTAGCGGCTATAGATACGCAGTATTTT
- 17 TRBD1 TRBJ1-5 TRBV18 CASSPPGTGVFNQPQHF TGTGCCAGCTCACCACCCGGGACAGGGGTCTTCAATCAGCCCCAGCATTTT
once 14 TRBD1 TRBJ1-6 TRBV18 CASSLSGGDSPLHF TGTGCCAGCTCCTTATCAGGGGGCGATTCACCCCTCCACTTT
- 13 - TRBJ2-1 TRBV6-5 CASRGGGLTEQFF TGTGCCAGCAGAGGGGGTGGACTTACTGAGCAGTTCTTC
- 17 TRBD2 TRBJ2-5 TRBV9 CASSVGIGSGGQETQYF TGTGCCAGCAGCGTAGGCATTGGTAGCGGGGGCCAAGAGACCCAGTACTTC
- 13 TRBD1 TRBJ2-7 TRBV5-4 CASSLRTGNEQYF TGTGCCAGCAGCTTGCGGACAGGGAACGAGCAGTACTTC